The 31 T cell receptor beta chains below were found in one sample sequenced in a study of cytotoxic CD8 clonotypes in ibrutinib-treated CLL. Some clones are missing from TCRdb's copy, which holds only in-frame ones; the method was immunoSEQ multiplex PCR. The repertoire holds 250,000 to 350,000 clones, with roughly three quarters as singletons. The sequences come from PBMCs, collected at disease progression, from a patient treated with ibrutinib. The receptors were gathered from a human donor with chronic lymphocytic leukemia.

This clone turned up a few times. V is TRBV4-1 and J is TRBJ2-1, with D perhaps matching TRBD1 (5 bases). Trimming left V 0 bases short and J 3 bases short, with 6 bases between. This CDR3 is 14 amino acids long. Germline CDR1 and CDR2: MGHRA and YSYEKL. CDR3 amino acids: CASSQDQGYNEQFF. The CDR3 region has the DNA TGCGCCAGCAGCCAAGATCAGGGCTACAATGAGCAGTTCTTC.

The genes are TRBV11-2 and TRBJ2-5; D gene ambiguous. With 1 base removed from V and 4 bases from J, the gap between germline ends came to 4 bases. Germline V gene lookup returns CDR1 SGHAT and CDR2 FQNNGV. This CDR3 spans 12 amino acids. The chain's CDR3 is CASSLGLETQYF. In nucleotides, the CDR3 is TGTGCCAGCAGCTTAGGATTAGAGACCCAGTACTTC.

Here the CDR3 reads CASSSTGTGRYEQYF. CDR3 nucleotides: TGTGCCAGCAGCTCCACCGGGACAGGGAGGTACGAGCAGTACTTC. The J gene is TRBJ2-7, the V gene TRBV7-9, with 9 bases identical to TRBD1. The germline V gene has CDR1 SEHNR and CDR2 FQNEAQ (reference sequence). With 4 bases clipped from V and 4 bases from J, the junction kept 8 bases outside the gene matches. The CDR3 spans 15 residues.

The J gene is TRBJ2-6, the V gene TRBV5-1, with no clear D. Per germline, CDR1 SGHRS and CDR2 YFSETQ. The CDR3 spans 19 residues. V lost 0 bases to trimming and J lost 0 bases, with 16 bases between them. The CDR3: CASSLEPRDIASGANVLTF. The CDR3 region has the DNA TGCGCCAGCAGCTTGGAGCCGAGAGACATTGCCTCTGGGGCCAACGTCCTGACTTTC.

The chain recombines TRBV6-5 with TRBJ1-3; D not certain. V shed 5 bases and J shed 0 bases, with 11 bases lying between them. This CDR3 contains 15 residues. Germline CDR1 and CDR2: MNHEY and SVGAGI. This CDR3 reads CASSANTGSGNTIYF. The CDR3 DNA sequence: TGTGCCAGCAGTGCAAACACCGGCTCTGGAAACACCATATATTTT.

This chain joins TRBV7-6 and TRBJ1-2; 10 nucleotides align to TRBD1. The germline gives CDR1 SGHVS, CDR2 FNYEAQ. V lost 5 bases to trimming and J lost 4 bases; unmatched junction nucleotides: 7. CDR3 length: 15 amino acids. The CDR3 is CASSPRGTGAYGYTF. The CDR3 DNA is TGTGCCAGCAGCCCCCGGGGGACAGGGGCCTATGGCTACACCTTC. Based on the CDR3 plus reference TRBV7-6 and TRBJ1-2, the full variable domain is GAGVSQSPRYKVTKRGQDVALRCDPISGHVSLYWYRQALGQGPEFLTYFNYEAQQDKSGLPNDRFSAERPEGSISTLTIQRTEQRDSAMYRCASSPRGTGAYGYTFGSGTRLTVV.

This clone has just a few counts. Other nucleotide sequences in the sample specify the same CDR3. The rearrangement joins TRBV7-3 to TRBJ2-3; 8 bases align to TRBD1. The trim removed 3 bases at V and 4 bases at J, leaving 0 bases unmatched. The germline V gene encodes CDR1 SGHTA and CDR2 FQGTGA. The CDR3 is made up of 13 amino acids. CDR3 coding DNA: TGTGCCAGCAGCTTGGACAGGGCAGATACGCAGTATTTT. As protein: CASSLDRADTQYF.

The chain employs TRBV28 and TRBJ2-3; TRBD1 or TRBD2 may be the D gene (5 bases each). The germline V and J ends were trimmed by 9 bases and 6 bases, with 16 bases remaining between them. The CDR3 is 13 residues long. Germline V CDR1 and CDR2: MDHEN, SYDVKM. The CDR3 DNA reads as TGTGCCAGTTTGACAGCGGTGGGGGATACGCAGTATTTT. Its translation: CASLTAVGDTQYF.

This chain joins TRBV5-1 and TRBJ2-5, with a possible D match to TRBD2 (6 bases). There are 15 residues in the CDR3. Germline V CDR1 and CDR2: SGHRS, YFSETQ. V lost 1 base and J 4 bases, leaving 14 bases between the germline ends. The CDR3 here is CASSLTPGGIETQYF. CDR3 bases: TGCGCCAGCAGCTTGACCCCCGGGGGAATAGAGACCCAGTACTTC.

The chain recombines TRBV2 with TRBJ2-7; a weak D match, TRBD1 (6 bases). This CDR3 comprises 14 residues. The V and J ends lost 1 base and 3 bases respectively, with 10 bases between them. Germline V lookup: CDR1 SNHLY, CDR2 FYNNEI. The CDR3 DNA reads as TGTGCCAGCAGTGAAGGGGACAAACGCTACGAGCAGTACTTC. Translated, it gives CASSEGDKRYEQYF.

The chain couples TRBV21-1 to TRBJ2-1; TRBD1 reflects the table's D call only, with no check against the DNA. TRBV21-1 is given as a pseudogene. The CDR3 contains 16 residues. Here the CDR3 reads CASTLPPGQGSNEQFF. CDR3 sequence (DNA): TGTGCCAGCACACTCCCCCCGGGACAGGGGTCGAATGAGCAGTTCTTC.

The V call is TRBV11-2, the J call TRBJ2-7; D is unclear. From germline, CDR1 is SGHAT and CDR2 FQNNGV. The CDR3 spans 15 residues. V was shortened by 3 bases and J by 2 bases, with 14 bases between the two germline ends. The CDR3 nucleotides are TGTGCCAGCAGCTTGGTAAGGGCGCTAGCCTACGAGCAGTACTTC. Translating it yields CASSLVRALAYEQYF.

J is TRBJ2-5 and V is TRBV4-1; 7 nucleotides match TRBD2. The J call may be faulty, since TRBJ2-7 better matches the DNA end. The CDR3 spans 15 residues. Germline CDR1 and CDR2: MGHRA and YSYEKL. This chain's CDR3 is CASSQGRGGTNEQYF. In DNA form, the CDR3 reads TGCGCCAGCAGCCAAGGGCGCGGCGGGACTAACGAGCAGTACTTC.

V is TRBV29-1 and J is TRBJ2-7, with D maybe TRBD1 (5 bases). V was pared by 2 bases and J by 1 base, with 15 bases between. The germline V gene encodes CDR1 SQVTM and CDR2 ANQGSEA. The CDR3 consists of 15 residues. The CDR3 DNA reads as TGCAGCGTTGAAATTGGCGGACATATTTCCTACGAGCAGTACTTC. Protein product: CSVEIGGHISYEQYF.

This clone was picked up a small number of times. The rearrangement uses TRBV7-2 and TRBJ2-5, with 7 bases that match TRBD2. Germline values: CDR1 SGHTA, CDR2 FQGNSA. This CDR3 region has 16 residues. V gave up 2 bases and J gave up 3 bases; unmatched junction bases: 9. CDR3: CASSLKAQRGKETQYF. The CDR3 DNA reads TGTGCCAGCAGCTTAAAGGCCCAGCGGGGAAAAGAGACCCAGTACTTC.

As for this clone: At one of its ends the junction is not consistent with the germline gene, which may arise from a read error. The chain recombines TRBV29-1 with TRBJ2-5; 10 bases are shared with TRBD2. There are 14 residues in the CDR3. The V gene's germline CDR1 is SQVTM and CDR2 ANQGSEA. CDR3 in DNA: TGCAGCGCTGAACTAGCGGGGTTGGTAGAGACCCAGTACTTC. This encodes CSAELAGLVETQYF.

This sequence joins TRBV4-1 and TRBJ2-7, with D hard to call. The germline CDR1 and CDR2 sequences are MGHRA and YSYEKL. The CDR3 loop spans 15 amino acids. Between the trimmed V and J ends, which lost 1 base and 7 bases, there was a span of 17 bases. CDR3 nucleotide sequence: TGCGCCAGCAGCCAAGGTGGGGTAGGAATACGGGAGCAGTACTTC. Protein sequence: CASSQGGVGIREQYF.

The chain carries TRBV5-1 and TRBJ1-1, with TRBD1 matching 9 bases. The CDR3 has 16 amino acids. Germline CDR1 SGHRS, CDR2 YFSETQ. V trimming: 4 bases; J trimming: 5 bases; junction bases outside the gene matches: 12. The CDR3 here is CASSGAYRGLSTEAFF. DNA for the CDR3: TGCGCCAGCAGCGGGGCCTACAGGGGGCTGTCGACTGAAGCTTTCTTT.

This clone came up a few times. The J gene is TRBJ2-3, the V gene TRBV9; D is possibly TRBD1 (6 bases). Germline CDR1 and CDR2: SGDLS and YYNGEE. This CDR3 contains 13 residues. The V and J ends lost 4 bases and 7 bases respectively, with 13 bases between them. The CDR3 bases are TGTGCCAGCAGCAATCCGGGACACTATACGCAGTATTTT. Its translation: CASSNPGHYTQYF.

The rearrangement links TRBV5-1 to TRBJ2-2; unclear D gene. The CDR3 runs to 12 residues. From germline, CDR1 is SGHRS and CDR2 YFSETQ. V lost 2 bases, J lost 3 bases, and 2 bases lay in between. CDR3 protein: CASSLYTGELFF. CDR3 nucleotide sequence: TGCGCCAGCAGCTTATACACCGGGGAGCTGTTTTTT.

CDR3 in amino acids: CSVPQQGIYGYTF. In DNA form, the CDR3 reads TGCAGCGTTCCCCAACAGGGGATCTATGGCTACACCTTC. The V gene is TRBV29-1, the J gene TRBJ1-2, with TRBD1 matching 7 bases. CDR1 is SQVTM and CDR2 is ANQGSEA in the germline V gene. The CDR3 has 13 amino acids. V lost 5 bases and J lost 4; bases outside the gene matches: 7.

The V and J genes are TRBV9 and TRBJ2-3, with a possible D match to TRBD1 (6 bases). This CDR3 contains 14 residues. V was shortened by 1 base and J by 4 bases, with 10 bases between the two germline ends. Germline values: CDR1 SGDLS, CDR2 YYNGEE. The CDR3 bases are TGTGCCAGCAGCGTATACAGGGTGTCAGATACGCAGTATTTT. Translating gives CASSVYRVSDTQYF. Full variable domain (rest looked up from reference TRBV9 and TRBJ2-3): DSGVTQTPKHLITATGQRVTLRCSPRSGDLSVYWYQQSLDQGLQFLIQYYNGEERAKGNILERFSAQQFPDLHSELNLSSLELGDSALYFCASSVYRVSDTQYFGPGTRLTVL.

The sample holds one count of this clone. This chain joins TRBV19 and TRBJ2-7; D is perhaps TRBD1 or TRBD2 (5 bases each). Trimming took off 4 bases at V and 2 bases at J, with 9 bases between the two ends. CDR3 length: 13 amino acids. In germline, CDR1 is LNHDA, CDR2 SQIVND (reference sequence). This CDR3 reads CASSTGLAYEQYF. CDR3 in DNA: TGTGCCAGTAGTACGGGGCTCGCCTACGAGCAGTACTTC.

This rearrangement joins TRBV19 to TRBJ2-1, with TRBD2 matching over 7 bases. Germline CDR1 is LNHDA and CDR2 is SQIVND (reference sequence). V shed 1 base and J 5 bases; nucleotides not matched to a gene: 5. The CDR3 totals 15 residues. This CDR3 is CASSIVQAGNNEQFF. CDR3 nucleotides: TGTGCCAGTAGTATAGTTCAAGCGGGAAACAATGAGCAGTTCTTC.

V and J are TRBV7-6 and TRBJ2-7; 10 positions agree with TRBD2. Germline lookup yields CDR1 SGHVS and CDR2 FNYEAQ. The CDR3 runs to 15 residues. V was pared by 5 bases and J by 3 bases, with 7 bases of the junction left unmatched. CDR3 bases: TGTGCCAGCAGCCCACGGGCTAGCGGGAGCTACGAGCAGTACTTC. Translated, it gives CASSPRASGSYEQYF.

The J gene is TRBJ2-1, the V gene TRBV7-6; 7 bases agree with TRBD2. CDR1 and CDR2 from the germline V gene are SGHVS and FNYEAQ. The CDR3 is 17 residues long. V trimming: 5 bases; J trimming: 4 bases; junction bases outside the gene matches: 14. This chain's CDR3 is CASSTTRGGRGYNEQFF. The CDR3 DNA follows: TGTGCCAGCAGCACAACAAGAGGCGGGAGAGGATACAATGAGCAGTTCTTC.

The CDR3 DNA sequence: TGCAGCGTTGAGGGGGGACGGGCCGGCACAGATACGCAGTATTTT. Translating it yields CSVEGGRAGTDTQYF. The rearrangement joins TRBV29-1 to TRBJ2-3, with D perhaps TRBD2 (6 bases). Between the trimmed V and J ends, which lost 3 bases and 1 base, there was a span of 14 bases. CDR3 size: 15 residues. Germline V gene sequence: CDR1 SQVTM, CDR2 ANQGSEA.

The chain combines TRBV7-9 with TRBJ1-3; possibly TRBD1 for D (6 bases). The CDR3 is made up of 16 amino acids. V dropped 5 bases and J dropped 4 bases, with 18 bases sitting between them. Germline CDR1 SEHNR, CDR2 FQNEAQ (reference sequence). The CDR3 region is CASSPNLGGSGNTIYF. The CDR3 nucleotides read TGTGCCAGCAGCCCCAACTTAGGGGGGTCCGGAAACACCATATATTTT. The complete variable domain, with remaining parts taken from reference TRBV7-9 and TRBJ1-3, reads DTGVSQNPRHKITKRGQNVTFRCDPISEHNRLYWYRQTLGQGPEFLTYFQNEAQLEKSRLLSDRFSAERPKGSFSTLEIQRTEQGDSAMYLCASSPNLGGSGNTIYFGEGSWLTVV.

There are a few counts of this clone. J is TRBJ2-2 and V is TRBV9; perhaps D is TRBD1 or TRBD2 (5 bases each). Germline CDR1 and CDR2: SGDLS and YYNGEE. V gave up 2 bases and J gave up 3 bases, with 11 bases separating them. CDR3 length: 15 residues. CDR3 in amino acids: CASSVTGAHTGELFF. CDR3 in DNA: TGTGCCAGCAGCGTCACCGGGGCACACACCGGGGAGCTGTTTTTT.

CDR3 coding DNA: TGTGCCAGCAGCTTAGCAGGGGCAGCCCGTCAGCAGTTCTTC. Encoded protein: CASSLAGAARQQFF. V usage is TRBV7-9 and J usage is TRBJ2-1, with a tentative D call TRBD1 (5 bases). V lost 0 bases and J 11 bases, leaving 14 bases between the germline ends. CDR3 length: 14 amino acids. Germline CDR1 reads SEHNR; CDR2 reads FQNEAQ (reference sequence).

The chain couples TRBV19 to TRBJ1-1; D might be TRBD1 (6 bases). The V gene lost 4 bases and the J gene lost 11 bases, with 14 bases spanning the gap. The CDR3 runs 12 residues. Germline values: CDR1 LNHDA, CDR2 SQIVND (reference sequence). In DNA form, the CDR3 reads TGTGCCAGTAGTAACCCGGGACACCTGGCTTTCTTT. Translation gives CASSNPGHLAFF.